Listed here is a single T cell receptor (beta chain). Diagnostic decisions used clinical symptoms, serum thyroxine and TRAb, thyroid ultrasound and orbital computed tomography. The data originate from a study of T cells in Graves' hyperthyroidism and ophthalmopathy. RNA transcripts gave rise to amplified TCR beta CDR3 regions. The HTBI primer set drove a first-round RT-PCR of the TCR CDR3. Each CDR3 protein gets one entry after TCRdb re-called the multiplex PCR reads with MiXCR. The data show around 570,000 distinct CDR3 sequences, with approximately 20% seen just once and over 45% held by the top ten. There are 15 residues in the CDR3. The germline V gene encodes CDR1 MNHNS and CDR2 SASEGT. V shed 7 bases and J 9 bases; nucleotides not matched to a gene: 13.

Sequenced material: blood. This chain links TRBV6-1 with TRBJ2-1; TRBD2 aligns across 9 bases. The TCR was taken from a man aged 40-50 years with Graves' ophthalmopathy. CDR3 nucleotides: TGTGCCAGCACCCAGGGGTTAGCGGGAGTTGGTGAGCAGTTCTTC. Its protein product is CASTQGLAGVGEQFF.